This T cell receptor beta chain comes out of a study of blood T cells in healthy people across ages (dated by TCRdb to between 2014 and 2016). For the wider study: Template switching captured roughly one uniquely barcoded TCR beta cDNA molecule per two T cells in model experiments. Using deep sequencing normalized with unique cDNA molecular identifiers, the study measured how TCR beta repertoire diversity changes with age. The donors were divided into four age groups: young (average around 15 years), middle-aged (over 35), aged (about 56) and long-lived (more than 75). To avoid experimental bias, donors of different ages were spread randomly across the sequencing lanes. The study analyzed two additional independent replicas of 1 million unique cDNA reads from the same blood draw for two donors, one aged 18 to 29 and one aged 80 or older.

The approximately 39 donors, aged about 6 to 95 years, were systemically healthy Caucasian individuals from Russia. Each donor gave 8.5 to 10 milliliters of peripheral blood, collected into EDTA-treated Vacutainer tubes. Ficoll-Paque density-gradient centrifugation was used to isolate PBMCs, with at least 6.5 million per sample. Trizol reagent was used to extract total RNA from PBMCs, with at least 5.5 micrograms per sample. For every donor, flow cytometry on a PBMC aliquot measured the percentage of naive CD45RAhigh/CD27high T cells. What the authors observed across the whole study: The long-lived group showed more naive CD4+ T cells, fewer expanded clones and increased TCR diversity than the aged group, suggesting age selection. The CMV infection status of donors was not known, potentially confounding age-related changes in expanded clonotypes. The percentage of naive T cells measured by flow cytometry correlated strongly with observed TCR beta diversity. Observed TCR beta diversity per million T cells fell roughly linearly with age, and a significant reduction was already apparent by age about 38. Total diversity estimates from one million sequenced T cells were considered lower bounds and underestimates. Bulk unsorted PBMC profiling prevented conclusive comparison of naive and antigen-experienced compartments.

This clonotype was picked up a small number of times. There is no known antigen for this receptor. This sequence may be a read error, since a much larger clone differs from it by one base. Library preparation employed 5' RACE. The instrument was an Illumina HiSeq 2500. A second PCR of roughly 6 to 11 cycles was run with a J-beta primer mix and a sample-barcoded 5' primer. Each TCR beta cDNA molecule received a unique molecular identifier from a template-switch 5' adaptor carrying 12 random nucleotides. At least 3 million CDR3-containing paired-end reads were obtained from each sample. All of the RNA was converted into first-strand cDNA using the Mint cDNA synthesis kit, with a TRBC-specific oligonucleotide serving as the primer. After uracil-DNA glycosylase treatment, a first 18-cycle PCR used universal primers M1SS and BC2_uni_R on all cDNA. The source study handled its data this way. For normalization, 1 million high-quality reads, each with a distinct molecular identifier, were randomly selected from each sample. Reads sharing molecular identifiers were discarded rather than binned into consensus sequences. MiTCR, run with a Q25 quality threshold and the strictest error-elimination algorithm, handled CDR3 identification, clonotype clustering and error correction. A nonparametric unseen species model using Euler transformation provided a lower-bound estimate of total TCR beta diversity. The raw public reads went through TCRdb reprocessing: fastp at Q25, MiXCR clone calling, in-frame beta chains kept. Each entry is one CDR3 protein sequence, shown with its most common DNA and genes. The V and J calls come from TCRdb's annotation, not from the publication. The table for this sample lists fewer than 750,000 distinct CDR3 sequences; around 52% of them were counted only once. Clones ranked in the top ten supply approximately 15% of the sample.

Its CDR3 holds 13 amino acids, cysteine through phenylalanine. Left in the record is the CDR3 DNA by itself, 39 bases read in frame from the first base. V and J lose 4 bases and 1 base, and a span of 9 bases separates them. CDR1 and CDR2 are drawn from the germline V gene: SGHTS, YDEGEE. The receptor was isolated from a woman older than 75 in good health. Material: blood. The V and J genes are TRBV5-8 and TRBJ2-7; the D gene remains uncertain. The CDR3 reads CASSVSDSYEQYF. The DNA sequence follows: TGTGCCAGCAGCGTATCTGATTCCTACGAGCAGTACTTC.